The 20 T cell receptor beta chains below were found in one sample sequenced in a study of T-cell memory formation after mild COVID-19. TCRdb reprocessed the 5' RACE reads with MiXCR, giving one entry per CDR3 protein. The sample records 300,000 to 350,000 distinct CDR3 sequences, 13% being singletons. Sequencing was performed on PBMCs or a T cell subset sorted from them (not recorded which). The receptor source for this set is a man in his late teens or twenties who had mild COVID-19 (a few samples of this study predate the infection). Cell type and time point are not known.

This clonotype was observed at least ten times. The CDR3 DNA reads TGTGCCAGCAGCTCCCGGCAGGGCAGAATCAATGAGCAGTTCTTC. Translated: CASSSRQGRINEQFF. The rearrangement uses TRBV7-3 and TRBJ2-1, with TRBD1 as a possible D gene (5 bases). CDR1 is SGHTA, CDR2 FQGTGA, per germline. With 4 bases removed from V and 6 bases from J, the gap between germline ends came to 16 bases. The CDR3 covers 15 residues.

The rearrangement uses TRBV6-6 and TRBJ2-3, with D possibly TRBD2 on 5 matching bases. There are 14 residues in the CDR3. Per the germline V gene, CDR1 is MNHNY and CDR2 is SVGAGI (reference sequence). V dropped 6 bases and J dropped 6 bases, with 16 bases sitting between them. CDR3 bases: TGTGCCAGCAGCCACAACGGACTTTTTGATACGCAGTATTTT. This codes for CASSHNGLFDTQYF.

This chain's CDR3 is CASSKEKRGVPYEQYV. CDR3 DNA sequence: TGTGCCAGCAGCAAAGAAAAGCGGGGGGTACCCTACGAGCAGTACGTC. This sequence joins TRBV21-1 and TRBJ2-7; the D segment call TRBD2 is taken from the table without a DNA check. TRBV21-1 is a pseudogene locus. The CDR3 is 16 amino acids.

The V call is TRBV10-3, the J call TRBJ1-5; 8 bases are shared with TRBD1. Germline CDR1 reads ENHRY; CDR2 reads SYGVKD. Trimming removed 4 bases from V and 6 bases from J; junction bases left unmatched: 5. The CDR3 is 14 amino acids. The CDR3 here is CAISVSGGPQPQHF. The CDR3 DNA reads as TGTGCCATCAGTGTATCAGGGGGCCCTCAGCCCCAGCATTTT.

This clonotype was seen ten or more times. V usage is TRBV7-9 and J usage is TRBJ2-1; D might be TRBD1 (5 bases). The CDR3 is 15 residues long. The germline gives CDR1 SEHNR, CDR2 FQNEAQ (reference sequence). The germline V and J ends were trimmed by 5 bases and 8 bases, with 19 bases remaining between them. The CDR3 spells CASSDSLQGYHEQFF. The CDR3 bases are TGTGCCAGCAGCGACTCCCTTCAGGGATATCATGAGCAGTTCTTC.

This chain links TRBV5-1 with TRBJ1-2, with 7 bases lining up with TRBD1. V shed 0 bases, J shed 4 bases, and the junction held 6 bases outside the gene matches. There are 15 residues in the CDR3. Germline V gives CDR1 SGHRS, CDR2 YFSETQ. The CDR3 region has the DNA TGCGCCAGCAGCTTGGGTCGACAGGGAATCTATGGCTACACCTTC. Translated: CASSLGRQGIYGYTF.

V and J are TRBV6-5 and TRBJ2-3; D remains unclear. Trimming took off 2 bases at V and 6 bases at J, with 6 bases between the two ends. Germline lookup yields CDR1 MNHEY and CDR2 SVGAGI. CDR3 length equals 12 residues. CDR3: CASSYGMDTQYF. The CDR3 DNA reads as TGTGCCAGCAGTTACGGGATGGATACGCAGTATTTT.

The chain has TRBV28 and TRBJ2-5; 10 bases are shared with TRBD2. Germline V lookup: CDR1 MDHEN, CDR2 SYDVKM. J was trimmed by 7 bases and V by 5 bases; bases with no gene match: 10. The CDR3 has 15 amino acids. The CDR3 sequence: CASSTGTSVLGTQYF. The CDR3, as DNA: TGTGCCAGCAGTACGGGGACTAGCGTGCTCGGGACCCAGTACTTC.

The chain has TRBV27 and TRBJ1-1; D remains unclear. Germline V CDR1 and CDR2: MNHEY, SMNVEV (reference sequence). CDR3 length: 14 amino acids. V was pared by 2 bases and J by 4 bases, with 11 bases between. This CDR3 is CASSLRALATEAFF. DNA for the CDR3: TGTGCCAGCAGTTTAAGGGCCCTAGCCACTGAAGCTTTCTTT.

This clonotype was found a few times. V and J are TRBV20-1 and TRBJ2-3; D remains ambiguous. Germline V gives CDR1 DFQATT, CDR2 SNEGSKA (reference sequence). The CDR3 spans 12 residues. Deletions cut 6 bases from V and 4 bases from J, with 11 bases between. In DNA, the CDR3 is TGCAGTGCCCCATCCTTAGCAGATACGCAGTATTTT. Translated, it gives CSAPSLADTQYF.

The CDR3 region is CATQGQPNQPQHF. The CDR3 nucleotides read TGTGCCACCCAAGGACAGCCGAATCAGCCCCAGCATTTT. V usage is TRBV24-1 and J usage is TRBJ1-5; D might be TRBD1 (6 bases). CDR3 length: 13 amino acids. Germline V gene lookup returns CDR1 KGHDR and CDR2 SFDVKD. The V and J ends lost 9 bases and 4 bases respectively, with 12 bases between them.

This clonotype has just a few counts. This chain connects TRBV11-2 to TRBJ2-5, with 8 nucleotides matching TRBD2. Germline CDR1 is SGHAT and CDR2 is FQNNGV. V dropped 1 base and J dropped 4; count of bases not matched to a gene: 5. The CDR3 length is 15 residues. This CDR3 is CASSLGAGGPETQYF. The CDR3 DNA reads TGTGCCAGCAGCTTAGGGGCGGGGGGACCAGAGACCCAGTACTTC.

This chain's CDR3 is CASSPGWGGVSNQPQHF. The CDR3 bases are TGTGCCAGCAGCCCGGGGTGGGGGGGAGTTAGCAATCAGCCCCAGCATTTT. The chain combines TRBV6-6 with TRBJ1-5; TRBD1 might be the D (5 bases). With 6 bases removed from V and 0 bases from J, the gap between germline ends came to 18 bases. Germline CDR1 and CDR2: MNHNY and SVGAGI (reference sequence). The CDR3 is 17 residues long.

This clonotype was picked up a small number of times. The V gene is TRBV7-2, the J gene TRBJ2-3; TRBD2 is a possible D gene (6 bases). V was trimmed by 5 bases and J by 4 bases, leaving 13 bases between them. Per the germline V gene, CDR1 is SGHTA and CDR2 is FQGNSA. There are 14 residues in the CDR3. The chain's CDR3 is CASSPDWGADTQYF. The CDR3 bases are TGTGCCAGCAGCCCGGACTGGGGGGCAGATACGCAGTATTTT.

The V gene is TRBV16, the J gene TRBJ1-6; 9 bases fit TRBD1. The junction had 6 bases not matched to a gene; V was cut back by 8 bases and J by 10 bases. The germline V gene encodes CDR1 KGHSY and CDR2 FQNENV. The CDR3 runs to 13 residues. CDR3 loop: CASAGQGKSPLHF. Here the CDR3 DNA reads TGTGCCAGCGCGGGACAGGGAAAATCACCCCTCCACTTT.

This clonotype was detected only a few times. This chain uses TRBV20-1 with TRBJ2-2; 9 bases fit TRBD2. The trim removed 3 bases at V and 0 bases at J, leaving 5 bases unmatched. Germline V gene data show CDR1 as DFQATT and CDR2 as SNEGSKA (reference sequence). This CDR3 has 16 amino acids. CDR3 protein: CSARVAGAANTGELFF. CDR3 nucleotides: TGCAGTGCTAGGGTAGCGGGGGCTGCGAACACCGGGGAGCTGTTTTTT.

The chain recombines TRBV7-3 with TRBJ2-5, with 10 bases aligning to TRBD1. CDR3 size: 16 residues. The V gene's germline CDR1 is SGHTA and CDR2 FQGTGA. Unmatched junction bases numbered 5, after V lost 2 bases and J lost 2 bases. CDR3 sequence: CASSLGTGEGQETQYF. For the CDR3, the DNA is TGTGCCAGCAGCTTAGGGACAGGGGAGGGACAAGAGACCCAGTACTTC.

This clonotype was seen repeatedly, ten times or more. The chain combines TRBV24-1 with TRBJ2-2; TRBD1 matches at 7 bases. The CDR3 is made up of 16 amino acids. V was pared by 3 bases and J by 3 bases, with 6 bases of the junction left unmatched. The V gene's germline CDR1 is KGHDR and CDR2 SFDVKD. In DNA, the CDR3 is TGTGCCACCAGTGATCCAGGGGGTTCCGACACCGGGGAGCTGTTTTTT. It yields the protein CATSDPGGSDTGELFF.

This clonotype occurred a few times. The V gene is TRBV7-9, the J gene TRBJ2-7, with D perhaps TRBD1 or TRBD2 (5 bases each). The CDR3 extends over 16 amino acids. Germline CDR1 SEHNR, CDR2 FQNEAQ (reference sequence). V lost 1 base to trimming and J lost 5 bases, with 18 bases between them. CDR3 residues: CASSLGLRGRLDEQYV. DNA of the CDR3: TGTGCCAGCAGCTTAGGACTTAGGGGACGTCTTGACGAGCAGTACGTC.

This rearrangement joins TRBV2 to TRBJ1-2, with D possibly matching TRBD1 (6 bases). Looked up from germline, CDR1 is SNHLY and CDR2 is FYNNEI. CDR3 length: 15 residues. The V gene lost 1 base and the J gene lost 8 bases, with 17 bases spanning the gap. CDR3 DNA: TGTGCCAGCAGTGAAGGGGGGGCTCCCCGATCCGGCTACACCTTC. This translates into CASSEGGAPRSGYTF.